This T cell receptor (beta chain) was captured in a study of glioma-infiltrating T cells after dendritic cell vaccination. Study at large: Autologous tumor lysate was loaded overnight onto monocyte-derived dendritic cells grown seven days with IL-4 and GM-CSF. General study results and limits: Patients with more pretreatment TILs had longer time to progression and survival. TCR clonality showed no direct relationship with survival.

Per germline, CDR1 GTSNPN and CDR2 SVGIG (reference sequence). The CDR3 loop spans 14 amino acids. Trimming removed 6 bases at V and 3 bases at J, with 14 bases between. TCRdb's table, derived via immunoSEQ multiplex PCR, lists solely in-frame clones and lacks some. The sample holds about 64,000 clones, 80% to 85% seen once. With respect to this clone: The antigen is not known.

The sequenced sample was blood, obtained before dendritic cell vaccination. This chain links TRBV30 with TRBJ2-2, with TRBD2 as a possible D gene (6 bases). This receptor was identified in a human donor with glioblastoma. CDR3 in amino acids: CACFWDSYTGELFF. CDR3 in DNA: TGTGCCTGCTTTTGGGACTCTTACACCGGGGAGCTGTTTTTT.